This entry describes one T cell receptor (beta chain). V was trimmed by 3 bases and J by 8 bases, leaving 16 bases between them. The CDR3 runs 14 residues. The germline V gene has CDR1 SEHNR and CDR2 FQNEAQ (reference sequence). Individuals aged roughly 18 to 100 years were recruited from 20 to 25 US areas. The data derive from a study of blood T cell repertoires in COVID-19. Study details: Collection of acute and convalescent COVID-19 samples took place in the United States, Italy and Spain. Nucleic acid was either cDNA or gDNA, and it came from T cells, B-cell-depleted T cells, or PBMCs.

In the authors' workflow: Amplification with reference gene primers provided the estimates of nucleated cell counts. Data came from immunoSEQ multiplex PCR; TCRdb stores just in-frame clones and leaves some out. V and J calls and clone size are as listed in that table; D and trimming were resolved from the DNA. The sample shows a few hundred thousand clones, around 80% of them seen only once. The sequence was collected from a woman between 35 and 50 years old with acute COVID-19. V gene TRBV7-9 combines with J gene TRBJ1-2; D call uncertain. Sample: PBMCs or T cells enriched from blood (not recorded which). CDR3 loop: CASSFSDNQVGYTF. CDR3 DNA sequence: TGTGCCAGCAGCTTCTCCGACAATCAGGTCGGCTACACCTTC.